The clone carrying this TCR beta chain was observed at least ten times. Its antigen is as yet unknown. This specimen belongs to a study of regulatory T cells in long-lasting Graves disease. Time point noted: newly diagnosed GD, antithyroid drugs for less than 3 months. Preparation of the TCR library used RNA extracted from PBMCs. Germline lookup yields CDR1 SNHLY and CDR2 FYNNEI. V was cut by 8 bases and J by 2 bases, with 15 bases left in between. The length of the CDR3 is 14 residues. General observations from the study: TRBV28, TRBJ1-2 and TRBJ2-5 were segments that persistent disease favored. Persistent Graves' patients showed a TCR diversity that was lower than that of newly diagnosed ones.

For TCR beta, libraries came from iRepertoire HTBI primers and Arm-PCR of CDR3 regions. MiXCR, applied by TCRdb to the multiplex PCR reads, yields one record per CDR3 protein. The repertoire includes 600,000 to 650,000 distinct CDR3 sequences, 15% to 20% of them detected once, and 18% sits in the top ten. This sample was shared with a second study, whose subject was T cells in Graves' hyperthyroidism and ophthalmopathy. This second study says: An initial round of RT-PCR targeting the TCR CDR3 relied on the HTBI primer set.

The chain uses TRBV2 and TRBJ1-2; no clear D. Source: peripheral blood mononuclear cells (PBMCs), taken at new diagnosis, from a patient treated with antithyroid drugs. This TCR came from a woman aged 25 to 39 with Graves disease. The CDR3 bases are TGTGCCAGCGACCGGGCCAGAGGAAACTATGGCTACACCTTC. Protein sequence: CASDRARGNYGYTF.